These T cell receptor beta chains were read from a single sample in a study of OX40 agonist ivuxolimab in advanced cancers. The repertoire was sequenced with immunoSEQ multiplex PCR; TCRdb's copy has only in-frame clones and lacks some. In the table there are about 110,000 clones, around nine tenths of which are singletons. Here the sequenced sample was CD4+ or CD8+ T cells sorted from blood, taken in a trial of the OX40 agonist ivuxolimab. These receptors all come from an adult with an advanced solid tumor such as melanoma, head and neck, liver or kidney cancer. Each CDR3 is given with its conserved first and last residue. The D gene is left open where the match is weak. Only some rows state a clone size, as once, few, many or a class for expanded clones.

clone_size,v_call,d_call,j_call,cdr3_aa,cdr3_nt
NA,TRBV13,NA,TRBJ1-5,CASSLGNSNQPQHF,TGTGCCAGCAGCTTAGGAAACAGCAATCAGCCCCAGCATTTT
few,TRBV19,TRBD1,TRBJ2-5,CASSMGTGQETQYF,TGTGCCAGTAGTATGGGGACAGGTCAAGAGACCCAGTACTTC
once,TRBV19,TRBD1,TRBJ1-1,CASIRGTENTEAFF,TGTGCCAGTATCCGAGGGACAGAGAACACTGAAGCTTTCTTT
NA,TRBV19,NA,TRBJ2-6,CASTSNSGANVLTF,TGTGCCAGTACCAGCAACTCTGGGGCCAACGTCCTGACTTTC
NA,TRBV7-9,TRBD1,TRBJ2-1,CASSTRQGASYNEQFF,TGTGCCAGCAGCACGCGACAGGGGGCGTCCTACAATGAGCAGTTCTTC
NA,TRBV7-3,NA,TRBJ1-1,CASSLNPAGANTEAFF,TGTGCCAGCAGCTTAAACCCCGCAGGAGCCAACACTGAAGCTTTCTTT
NA,TRBV28,TRBD2,TRBJ2-3,CASSGTSGTDTQYF,TGTGCCAGCAGCGGGACTAGCGGAACAGATACGCAGTATTTT
NA,TRBV20-1,NA,TRBJ2-5,CSAGHGETQYF,TGCAGTGCTGGACACGGGGAGACCCAGTACTTC
NA,TRBV9,TRBD2,TRBJ2-3,CASSGPTSGSRDTQYF,TGTGCCAGCAGCGGGCCCACTAGCGGGAGTCGAGATACGCAGTATTTT
NA,TRBV19,NA,TRBJ1-1,CASQLGQMNTEAFF,TGTGCCAGCCAGTTAGGACAGATGAACACTGAAGCTTTCTTT
once,TRBV25-1,NA,TRBJ1-3,CASRAPGGTGNTIYF,TGTGCCAGCAGGGCCCCAGGAGGGACTGGAAACACCATATATTTT